This T cell receptor beta chain was profiled in a study of T cell responses to AZD1222 COVID-19 vaccine. Clones were sequenced by immunoSEQ multiplex PCR, and TCRdb holds only the in-frame ones, with some missing. The sample has under 200,000 clones, approximately 90% seen once. Trimming removed 4 bases from V and 7 bases from J, with 20 bases in between. Germline V gene lookup returns CDR1 SGHKS and CDR2 YYEKEE (reference sequence). The CDR3 consists of 15 residues. This chain joins TRBV5-5 and TRBJ1-2; a weak D match, TRBD1 (6 bases). The receptor's source is an adult in good health. Sequenced here: peripheral blood, sampled on day 0 of AZD1222 vaccination. This CDR3 reads CASSPPRGGMRGYTF. The CDR3 DNA reads TGTGCCAGCAGCCCCCCCAGAGGGGGAATGCGTGGCTACACCTTC.